This T cell receptor beta chain was identified in a study of beta chain features in type 1 diabetes. Whole-study results and caveats: Type 1 diabetes patients had VDJ junctions that carried fewer insertions and more deletions.

V lost 2 bases and J 14 bases, leaving 14 bases between the germline ends. The CDR3 runs 12 residues. Germline V lookup: CDR1 SGHDN, CDR2 FVKESK. Expressed TCRB transcripts got sequenced, as all isolated RNA was reverse transcribed. Method: immunoSEQ multiplex PCR; TCRdb's copy keeps in-frame clones and lacks some. The data show about 620,000 clones, roughly a sixth seen once. This clone has just a few counts. The target antigen is unknown. The TCR comes from a man between 18 and 35 years old in good health. The material sequenced was naive CD4+ T cells from blood. The gene calls are TRBV14 and TRBJ2-3; D gene ambiguous. CDR3 region: CASSQSFLDMYF. CDR3 coding DNA: TGTGCCAGCAGCCAAAGCTTCCTGGATATGTATTTT.